A selection of T cell receptor beta chains follows, all from one sample in a study of early T cells in non-severe SARS-CoV-2 infection. MiXCR, applied by TCRdb to the 5' RACE reads, yields one record per CDR3 protein. The sample has about 70,000 distinct CDR3 sequences, approximately 11% seen once; the top ten hold over 3.5%. Sequencing was done on a sample of whole blood. These receptors originate from an adult who was a healthcare worker with PCR-confirmed SARS-CoV-2 infection or an uninfected control (not recorded which). Both conserved end residues are part of each CDR3.

v_gene | CDR3aa
TRBV7-3 | CASSSRGSRDEQFF
TRBV12-5 | CASGLATQSSRGRSPLHF
TRBV29-1 | CSAGPGPTLGEQYF
TRBV20-1 | CSARDSRAMDEQYF
TRBV3-1 | CASSQDLGLIRYTF
TRBV4-2 | CASSQDSTTDTQYF
TRBV20-1 | CSARGLRGGPNTGELFF
TRBV12-3/TRBV12-4 | CATSWGTSGTGELFF
TRBV7-2 | CASSPEWRGRWTGELFF
TRBV7-2 | CASSPAQRGANEQFF
TRBV11-2 | CASSLRRSYGYTF
TRBV21-1 | CASSKERGNEKLFF
TRBV7-9 | CVSSLDGGTEAFF
TRBV6-1 | CASSAGQHTEAFF
TRBV25-1 | CASSVGSSGNTIYF
TRBV5-1 | CASSPKTAMDEQYF
TRBV5-1 | CASSLVVRVTEQFF
TRBV20-1 | CSAGEETQYF
TRBV11-2 | CASSPRAQSNSPLHF
TRBV7-9 | CASSFPGHQNTEAFF
TRBV6-2/TRBV6-3 | CASSSISGPEQFF
TRBV4-1 | CASSHPPQGTYYGYTF
TRBV18 | CASSLDWTGGNQPQHF
TRBV20-1 | CSARVAGATNEKLFF
TRBV6-5 | CASSMWKGGEQYF
TRBV7-9 | CASSLDSYSQETQYF
TRBV11-2 | CASSLDQPPHLDSSQETQYF
TRBV12-3/TRBV12-4 | CASTTEGAPDTQYF
TRBV29-1 | CSVEEGGSSYEQYF
TRBV29-1 | CSVLLWTGYSYGYTF
TRBV3-2 | CASSPQRVGTMWKQYF
TRBV18 | CASSPGTDSYEQYF
TRBV6-2/TRBV6-3 | CASSRSTSYEQYF
TRBV7-6 | CASSHIRGGTGTTNTGELFF
TRBV12-3/TRBV12-4 | CANSSMTGGQETQYF
TRBV10-3 | CAISEPPQVPPYEQYF
TRBV3-1 | CASSQGRSYEQYF
TRBV29-1 | CSVDGQGEPLGYTF
TRBV4-1 | CASSRTEPGQQLQETQYF
TRBV5-6 | CASRFDREETQYF
TRBV29-1 | CSVETDRYYGYTF
TRBV5-6 | CQVQETQYF
TRBV6-2/TRBV6-3 | CASRASGDTDTQYF
TRBV5-1 | CASSLGIVTGQGTISTYEQYF
TRBV29-1 | CSALRTTEVGYTF
TRBV5-1 | CASSLRSTDTQYF
TRBV4-1 | CASSQEGGRAQYF
TRBV7-9 | CASSLGKKETQYF
TRBV4-2 | CASSQATGTGATDTQYF
TRBV11-3 | CASSHVDSRETQYF
TRBV28 | CASRLDTSSYNEQFF